This TCR beta chain was captured by sequencing in a study of cytomegalovirus exposure and HLA in healthy donors. Donors were ostensibly healthy at sampling, although undocumented immune exposures were probable. 13 Jbeta primers and 60 Vbeta primers were used for the PCR. The table came from immunoSEQ multiplex PCR; TCRdb's copy has only in-frame clones and leaves some out. This sample carries more than 90,000 clones, with under 7% going to the ten biggest clones. There are 11 residues in the CDR3. V was clipped by 7 bases and J by 6 bases; unmatched bases: 3. CDR1 SQVTM and CDR2 ANQGSEA come from the germline V gene.

This clonotype was obtained from a man in his forties in good health and CMV-seropositive. Sequencing was carried out using PBMCs. V usage is TRBV29-1 and J usage is TRBJ1-2; TRBD1 matches at 9 bases. The chain's CDR3 is CSGGDRDGYTF. The CDR3 bases are TGCAGCGGGGGGGACAGGGATGGCTACACCTTC.